These 20 T cell receptor beta chains share one sample of origin, sequenced in a study of blood T cell repertoires in COVID-19. Assay: immunoSEQ multiplex PCR; the TCRdb copy retains only in-frame clones and omits some. The sample gives about 66,000 clones, around four fifths of which show up once; roughly a tenth is in the top ten. What was sequenced was peripheral blood. Receptors were obtained from a human donor in a cohort sampled during active COVID-19.

The chain uses TRBV28 and TRBJ1-6; D uncertain. V lost 5 bases to trimming and J lost 13 bases, with 24 bases between them. The CDR3 contains 16 residues. Germline CDR1 reads MDHEN; CDR2 reads SYDVKM. CDR3: CASSLILTGRLGPLHF. The DNA of the CDR3 is TGTGCCAGCAGTCTCATCCTGACTGGGAGATTGGGGCCCCTCCACTTT.

The gene calls are TRBV28 and TRBJ1-1; no reliable D call. This CDR3 is built from 14 residues. V was shortened by 6 bases and J by 1 base, with 12 bases between the two germline ends. The germline V gene has CDR1 MDHEN and CDR2 SYDVKM. CDR3 protein: CASSPLVRNTEAFF. CDR3 sequence (DNA): TGTGCCAGCAGCCCCTTAGTGAGGAACACTGAAGCTTTCTTT.

V and J are TRBV7-2 and TRBJ2-5, with TRBD1 matching 11 bases. The junction had 7 bases not matched to a gene; V was cut back by 5 bases and J by 2 bases. CDR1 and CDR2 (germline): SGHTA, FQGNSA. The CDR3 has 16 amino acids. DNA for the CDR3: TGTGCCAGCAGCCGCGCCGGGACAGGGGGACAAGAGACCCAGTACTTC. Its protein is CASSRAGTGGQETQYF.

The V and J genes are TRBV20-1 and TRBJ2-7, with TRBD2 matching 9 bases. V was pared by 3 bases and J by 6 bases, with 9 bases of the junction left unmatched. The length of the CDR3 is 14 residues. Germline V CDR1 and CDR2: DFQATT, SNEGSKA (reference sequence). The CDR3 protein is CSASVIAGVAEQYF. DNA of the CDR3: TGCAGTGCTAGTGTTATAGCGGGGGTGGCCGAGCAGTACTTC.

V gene TRBV27 combines with J gene TRBJ1-1; weak D call: TRBD1 (5 bases). From germline, CDR1 is MNHEY and CDR2 SMNVEV (reference sequence). The CDR3 has 15 residues. V lost 5 bases to trimming and J lost 1 base, with 14 bases between them. The CDR3, as DNA: TGTGCCAGCAGTCAGTCCCCGGGGGGGAACACTGAAGCTTTCTTT. Amino acid sequence: CASSQSPGGNTEAFF.

The gene calls are TRBV4-3 and TRBJ2-2; D not certain. V was shortened by 0 bases and J by 5 bases, with 13 bases between the two germline ends. Germline CDR1 reads LGHNA; CDR2 reads YSLEER. The CDR3 contains 16 residues. The CDR3 DNA is TGCGCCAGCAGCCAAGATAAGTGGGCCCGGACCGGGGAGCTGTTTTTT. Amino acids: CASSQDKWARTGELFF.

J is TRBJ2-1 and V is TRBV7-2; 9 positions match TRBD2. Germline loops: CDR1 SGHTA, CDR2 FQGNSA. V dropped 4 bases and J dropped 2; count of bases not matched to a gene: 3. The CDR3 length is 15 residues. CDR3 nucleotide sequence: TGTGCCAGCAGCTCGACTAGCGGTACCTACAATGAGCAGTTCTTC. It translates to CASSSTSGTYNEQFF.

This chain uses TRBV28 with TRBJ1-2; D may be TRBD1 (6 bases). With 7 bases removed from V and 7 bases from J, the gap between germline ends came to 13 bases. The CDR3 totals 12 residues. Germline values: CDR1 MDHEN, CDR2 SYDVKM. CDR3 DNA sequence: TGTGCCAGCATGATTACAGGGAGTGGCTACACCTTC. Encoded protein: CASMITGSGYTF.

This chain joins TRBV18 and TRBJ2-5; a possible D gene is TRBD2 (5 bases). The CDR3 sequence is 13 residues long. Deletions cut 6 bases from V and 4 bases from J, with 12 bases between. The germline V gene encodes CDR1 KGHSH and CDR2 LQKENI. CDR3: CASSRAVGETQYF. CDR3 bases: TGTGCCAGCTCCCGAGCGGTAGGAGAGACCCAGTACTTC. The full variable domain, its missing parts supplied by reference TRBV18 and TRBJ2-5, is NAGVMQNPRHLVRRRGQEARLRCSPMKGHSHVYWYRQLPEEGLKFMVYLQKENIIDESGMPKERFSAEFPKEGPSILRIQQVVRGDSAAYFCASSRAVGETQYFGPGTRLLVL.

This clone appeared a few times. The V call is TRBV6-6, the J call TRBJ2-7, with D possibly being TRBD1 (6 bases). Germline V lookup: CDR1 MNHNY, CDR2 SVGAGI (reference sequence). This CDR3 has 13 amino acids. Trimming stripped 10 bases from V and 2 bases from J, with 15 bases between. This chain's CDR3 is CAIQDSSTYEQYF. CDR3 nucleotide sequence: TGTGCCATCCAGGACAGTTCCACCTACGAGCAGTACTTC.

V gene TRBV3-1 (or the pseudogene TRBV3-2) combines with J gene TRBJ2-7, with D hard to call. Germline loops: CDR1 LGHDT, CDR2 YNNKEL (reference sequence). The CDR3 runs 15 residues. Trimming left V 0 bases short and J 6 bases short, with 15 bases between. The DNA of the CDR3 is TGTGCCAGCAGCCAAGATTATGCCAGGCGTGGCGAGCAGTACTTC. Translation gives CASSQDYARRGEQYF.

The chain joins TRBV12-3 or TRBV12-4 to TRBJ2-2; 7 bases are a match to TRBD2. The CDR3 sequence is 13 residues long. The ends lost 5 bases at V and 6 bases at J; junction bases unmatched: 3. The CDR3 here is CASSRLASGELFF. CDR3 sequence (DNA): TGTGCCAGCAGTCGACTAGCCTCCGGGGAGCTGTTTTTT.

The chain uses TRBV4-2 and TRBJ1-1; possible D gene TRBD1, 5 bases. The germline CDR1 and CDR2 sequences are LGHNA and YNFKEQ. CDR3 length: 14 amino acids. V lost 0 bases to trimming and J lost 5 bases, with 10 bases between them. CDR3 coding DNA: TGTGCCAGCAGCCAAGATAAGGGGTGGACTGAAGCTTTCTTT. Translating gives CASSQDKGWTEAFF.

V usage is TRBV24-1 and J usage is TRBJ2-5, with 8 bases that match TRBD1. The CDR3 spans 14 residues. Unmatched junction bases numbered 8, after V lost 9 bases and J lost 3 bases. Germline lookup yields CDR1 KGHDR and CDR2 SFDVKD. Here the CDR3 DNA reads TGTGCCACCGCTGGCAGGGGGCAGAAAGAGACCCAGTACTTC. Encoded protein: CATAGRGQKETQYF.

This chain uses TRBV28 with TRBJ1-5, with D tentatively TRBD1 (5 bases). This CDR3 is built from 14 residues. The ends were cut back, 6 bases at V and 5 bases at J, with 14 bases in the middle. From germline, CDR1 is MDHEN and CDR2 SYDVKM. For the CDR3, the DNA is TGTGCCAGCAGAGTGGGGGGGAAGTATCAGCCCCAGCATTTT. Protein: CASRVGGKYQPQHF.

This clone was seen only once. The gene calls are TRBV7-9 and TRBJ1-5, with D uncertain. V lost 0 bases, J lost 7 bases, and 10 bases lay in between. The CDR3 consists of 14 residues. The germline V gene encodes CDR1 SEHNR and CDR2 FQNEAQ (reference sequence). The CDR3 nucleotides are TGTGCCAGCAGCTTAGCGGGAGAGGGACAGCCCCAGCATTTT. Translated: CASSLAGEGQPQHF.

The table lists this clone with a count of one. The V gene is TRBV4-1, the J gene TRBJ1-2; maybe TRBD1 (6 bases). This CDR3 is built from 13 residues. V was cut by 5 bases and J by 8 bases, with 15 bases left in between. Germline assignment: CDR1 MGHRA and CDR2 YSYEKL. The CDR3 DNA reads as TGCGCCAGCAGCTCCACCCGCAGGGGAGGCTACACCTTC. Residues: CASSSTRRGGYTF.

The chain has TRBV6-6 and TRBJ2-5, with TRBD1 matching 7 bases. With V trimmed by 2 bases and J by 2 bases, 2 bases remained unmatched. This CDR3 is 14 amino acids long. Germline CDR1 and CDR2: MNHNY and SVGAGI (reference sequence). The CDR3 reads CASSYPDRQETQYF. CDR3 nucleotide sequence: TGTGCCAGCAGTTACCCGGACAGGCAAGAGACCCAGTACTTC.

The chain joins TRBV10-3 to TRBJ2-1; D is unresolved. The CDR3 has 13 amino acids. Germline assignment: CDR1 ENHRY and CDR2 SYGVKD. V was trimmed by 4 bases and J by 4 bases, leaving 8 bases between them. This CDR3 reads CAISASQYNEQFF. The CDR3 nucleotides are TGTGCCATCAGTGCCTCACAGTACAATGAGCAGTTCTTC.

V usage is TRBV7-9 and J usage is TRBJ2-1, with 8 bases matching TRBD2. Germline V gene data show CDR1 as SEHNR and CDR2 as FQNEAQ (reference sequence). The CDR3 contains 15 residues. J lost 4 bases, V lost 6 bases, and 8 bases had no gene match. CDR3 sequence reads: CASSQTSDYYNEQFF. The CDR3 coding sequence is TGTGCCAGCAGTCAGACTAGCGATTATTACAATGAGCAGTTCTTC. The full variable domain, its missing parts supplied by reference TRBV7-9 and TRBJ2-1, is DTGVSQNPRHKITKRGQNVTFRCDPISEHNRLYWYRQTLGQGPEFLTYFQNEAQLEKSRLLSDRFSAERPKGSFSTLEIQRTEQGDSAMYLCASSQTSDYYNEQFFGPGTRLTVL.